One sample yielded the 30 T cell receptor beta chains listed below, sequenced in a study of blood T cell repertoires in COVID-19. The assay was immunoSEQ multiplex PCR, and TCRdb's table has in-frame clones only and misses some. The sample has around 130,000 clones, roughly four fifths seen once. The sequenced sample consisted of peripheral blood. These receptors came from a woman in her 50s with acute or convalescent COVID-19.

The chain joins TRBV11-2 to TRBJ2-1; 7 nucleotides align to TRBD2. The CDR3 extends over 13 amino acids. Germline V gives CDR1 SGHAT, CDR2 FQNNGV. The CDR3 sequence: CAIRGVRDHEQFF. CDR3 nucleotide sequence: TGTGCTATTCGGGGGGTCCGAGACCATGAGCAGTTCTTC.

The rearrangement joins TRBV30 to TRBJ1-3; D remains unclear. V lost 2 bases and J 0 bases, leaving 11 bases between the germline ends. The V gene's germline CDR1 is GTSNPN and CDR2 SVGIG (reference sequence). This CDR3 has 15 residues. The DNA of the CDR3 is TGTGCCTGGAGTCCTATGAGGGACTCTGGAAACACCATATATTTT. It encodes CAWSPMRDSGNTIYF.

The chain links TRBV21-1 to TRBJ2-7; the table's TRBD1 call for D was not verified on the DNA. TRBV21-1 is classified as a pseudogene. This CDR3 spans 19 amino acids. The CDR3 coding sequence is TGTGCCAGCAGCAAAGATGCCCGGGACAGAGTCCTCGAAGCTAACGAGCAGTACTTC. As protein: CASSKDARDRVLEANEQYF.

The chain links TRBV30 to TRBJ1-1; unclear D gene. Trimming left V 0 bases short and J 1 base short, with 9 bases between. CDR3 length: 14 residues. The germline gives CDR1 GTSNPN, CDR2 SVGIG (reference sequence). The CDR3 DNA reads TGTGCCTGGAGTGTATCCGGGAGGAACACTGAAGCTTTCTTT. It yields the protein CAWSVSGRNTEAFF.

The chain joins TRBV20-1 to TRBJ2-7; the D gene is possibly TRBD2 (5 bases). The V gene lost 3 bases and the J gene lost 0 bases, with 12 bases spanning the gap. CDR1 DFQATT and CDR2 SNEGSKA come from the germline V gene (reference sequence). The CDR3 runs to 14 residues. The CDR3 bases are TGCAGTGCTAGTTCAAACCGGGGCTCCTACGAGCAGTACTTC. Its translation is CSASSNRGSYEQYF.

This chain uses TRBV3-1 (or the pseudogene TRBV3-2) with TRBJ2-4, with 14 bases lining up with TRBD2. Germline CDR1 LGHDT, CDR2 YNNKEL (reference sequence). The trim removed 0 bases at V and 1 base at J, leaving 8 bases unmatched. The CDR3 length is 20 residues. Here the CDR3 reads CASSQDLTSGGAGAKNIQYF. CDR3 nucleotide sequence: TGTGCCAGCAGCCAAGATTTGACTAGCGGGGGGGCCGGGGCCAAAAACATTCAGTACTTC.

The gene calls are TRBV19 and TRBJ2-1, with 7 bases identical to TRBD1. The CDR3 has 14 residues. J lost 3 bases, V lost 7 bases, and 6 bases had no gene match. The V gene's germline CDR1 is LNHDA and CDR2 SQIVND (reference sequence). This CDR3 is CASTSTGNYNEQFF. The CDR3 DNA follows: TGTGCCAGTACCTCGACAGGGAACTACAATGAGCAGTTCTTC. The variable domain in full, completed from reference TRBV19 and TRBJ2-1, reads DGGITQSPKYLFRKEGQNVTLSCEQNLNHDAMYWYRQDPGQGLRLIYYSQIVNDFQKGDIAEGYSVSREKKESFPLTVTSAQKNPTAFYLCASTSTGNYNEQFFGPGTRLTVL.

The rearrangement links TRBV14 to TRBJ1-4, with 11 nucleotides matching TRBD1. V lost 2 bases and J lost 4; bases outside the gene matches: 9. CDR1 SGHDN and CDR2 FVKESK come from the germline V gene. CDR3 length: 18 amino acids. The CDR3 reads CASSQTPGQGDYNEKLFF. The CDR3 DNA reads as TGTGCCAGCAGCCAAACTCCGGGACAGGGGGACTATAATGAAAAACTGTTTTTT.

This chain joins TRBV30 and TRBJ2-3, with 7 bases fitting TRBD2. Trimming took 2 bases from V and 2 from J; bases not matched to a gene: 4. The germline V gene has CDR1 GTSNPN and CDR2 SVGIG (reference sequence). The length of the CDR3 is 14 residues. The CDR3 nucleotides are TGTGCCTGGAGTTTGGGGGGGGACACAGATACGCAGTATTTT. Its protein is CAWSLGGDTDTQYF.

This clone has a single count. The chain has TRBV3-1 (or the pseudogene TRBV3-2) and TRBJ1-3; 8 bases agree with TRBD1. The V gene's germline CDR1 is LGHDT and CDR2 YNNKEL (reference sequence). The V gene end was trimmed by 5 bases and the J gene end by 3 bases; junction bases not matched to a gene: 6. The length of the CDR3 is 15 residues. Here the CDR3 reads CASSAYGTGGNTIYF. CDR3 DNA: TGTGCCAGCAGCGCCTACGGGACAGGTGGAAACACCATATATTTT.

The V gene is TRBV5-1, the J gene TRBJ2-3; 7 bases line up with TRBD2. The V and J ends lost 4 bases and 5 bases, in that order; junction bases with no gene match: 13. From germline, CDR1 is SGHRS and CDR2 YFSETQ. CDR3 size: 16 residues. The CDR3 nucleotides read TGCGCCAGCAGCCCTGGAAAGCCGGGGGGAGGAGATACGCAGTATTTT. Its protein is CASSPGKPGGGDTQYF.

This clone was seen only a few times. This sequence joins TRBV2 and TRBJ2-2; possible D gene TRBD1, 6 bases. Germline CDR1 reads SNHLY; CDR2 reads FYNNEI. This CDR3 is built from 14 residues. V was trimmed by 6 bases and J by 0 bases, leaving 8 bases between them. In DNA, the CDR3 is TGTGCCAGCAGCTGGACAGCGAACACCGGGGAGCTGTTTTTT. As protein: CASSWTANTGELFF. The whole variable domain, remainder taken from reference TRBV2 and TRBJ2-2, is EPEVTQTPSHQVTQMGQEVILRCVPISNHLYFYWYRQILGQKVEFLVSFYNNEISEKSEIFDDQFSVERPDGSNFTLKIRSTKLEDSAMYFCASSWTANTGELFFGEGSRLTVL.

CDR3 sequence (DNA): TGTGCCAGCAGTTACCCCGTCTTGGACACACCTAACTATGGCTACACCTTC. It is translated as CASSYPVLDTPNYGYTF. The chain recombines TRBV25-1 with TRBJ1-2, with a possible D match to TRBD1 (5 bases). V was pared by 5 bases and J by 0 bases, with 19 bases between. Germline loops: CDR1 MGHDK, CDR2 SYGVNS. This CDR3 comprises 17 residues.

CDR3 DNA sequence: TGTGCCAGTACCACAAACAGGGGTGGCACCGGGGAGCTGTTTTTT. Translation: CASTTNRGGTGELFF. V gene TRBV19 combines with J gene TRBJ2-2; 7 bases line up with TRBD1. CDR1 and CDR2 (germline): LNHDA, SQIVND (reference sequence). Trimming at V came to 7 bases and at J to 4 bases, leaving 9 bases not matched to a gene. CDR3 size: 15 residues.

J is TRBJ2-1 and V is TRBV6-5, with TRBD2 identical over 14 bases. CDR3 size: 14 residues. The germline CDR1 and CDR2 sequences are MNHEY and SVGAGI. Unmatched junction bases numbered 11, after V lost 7 bases and J lost 15 bases. The CDR3 DNA follows: TGTGCCAGCACCGACGCGACTAGCGGGGGGGCGCCGTTCTTC. Its translation is CASTDATSGGAPFF.

The rearrangement links TRBV7-9 to TRBJ1-6, with a possible D match to TRBD1 (6 bases). The V gene lost 3 bases and the J gene lost 5 bases, with 14 bases spanning the gap. This CDR3 has 16 amino acids. Germline-derived CDR1 and CDR2 are SEHNR and FQNEAQ (reference sequence). CDR3 region: CASSLGTGTNNSPLHF. The CDR3 region has the DNA TGTGCCAGCAGCTTGGGAACAGGGACTAATAATTCACCCCTCCACTTT.

This chain uses TRBV5-1 with TRBJ1-1; TRBD1 matches at 11 bases. The CDR3 is made up of 15 amino acids. The J segment lost 1 base and the V segment lost 4 bases, leaving 3 bases of the junction unmatched. Germline CDR1 and CDR2: SGHRS and YFSETQ. The CDR3, as DNA: TGCGCCAGCAGCACCGGACAGGGGGCGAACACTGAAGCTTTCTTT. Translating gives CASSTGQGANTEAFF.

The chain is built from TRBV30 and TRBJ2-6; 10 nucleotides match TRBD1. CDR1 and CDR2 from the germline V gene are GTSNPN and SVGIG (reference sequence). The CDR3 loop spans 16 amino acids. Losses at the gene ends were 5 bases for V and 2 bases for J; bases not matched to a gene: 6. The CDR3, as DNA: TGTGCCTGGGAACGGGACAGGGGAACTGGGGCCAACGTCCTGACTTTC. This codes for CAWERDRGTGANVLTF.

CDR3 DNA sequence: TGCGCCAGCAGTCCCCATCCGTGGACAGGGGGTCCCGGGGAGCTGTTTTTT. It specifies CASSPHPWTGGPGELFF. The gene calls are TRBV10-1 and TRBJ2-2; 10 positions agree with TRBD1. The V segment lost 5 bases and the J segment 6 bases; nucleotides outside the gene matches: 12. CDR3 length equals 17 residues. Germline V lookup: CDR1 WNHNN, CDR2 SYGVQD (reference sequence).

Notes on this clone: The missing conserved phenylalanine or tryptophan at the end of this CDR3 makes a read error likely. The DNA is left out, because the CDR3 cannot be placed on it with certainty; the CDR3 is given as TCRdb lists it. The chain combines TRBV23-1 with TRBJ2-7; TRBD1 was called by the table and not checked on the DNA. TRBV23-1 is an ORF for which the function is uncertain. The CDR3 is 15 amino acids in total, end residues counted. The CDR3 loop is CASSQTYKVQGAGPA.

This clone was found once. The chain combines TRBV6-6 with TRBJ1-2; D may be TRBD1 (6 bases). Looked up from germline, CDR1 is MNHNY and CDR2 is SVGAGI (reference sequence). V gave up 5 bases and J gave up 4 bases, with 17 bases separating them. This CDR3 is built from 15 residues. CDR3 region: CASSTEAGGTYGYTF. The CDR3 DNA reads as TGTGCCAGCAGTACCGAGGCGGGGGGCACCTATGGCTACACCTTC.

As to this clone: The sample has other DNA sequences that encode this CDR3 too. V usage is TRBV19 and J usage is TRBJ2-1; 7 bases agree with TRBD1. The CDR3 consists of 13 residues. CDR1 and CDR2 from the germline V gene are LNHDA and SQIVND (reference sequence). V shed 3 bases, J shed 9 bases, and the junction held 5 bases outside the gene matches. CDR3 bases: TGTGCCAGTAGTATCGGGACAGTGGGTGAGCAGTTCTTC. Its translation: CASSIGTVGEQFF.

This clone was counted once. This chain connects TRBV2 to TRBJ1-5, with TRBD1 as a possible D gene (5 bases). This CDR3 has 17 amino acids. Trimming took off 3 bases at V and 0 bases at J, with 15 bases between the two ends. The V gene's germline CDR1 is SNHLY and CDR2 FYNNEI. CDR3 sequence reads: CASSEWGLGYSNQPQHF. The CDR3 nucleotides are TGTGCCAGCAGTGAGTGGGGCTTGGGATATAGCAATCAGCCCCAGCATTTT.

The chain joins TRBV15 to TRBJ2-7, with 8 bases fitting TRBD1. V lost 3 bases, J lost 2 bases, and 3 bases stayed unmatched. This CDR3 contains 14 residues. Per the germline V gene, CDR1 is LNHNV and CDR2 is YYDKDF (reference sequence). The CDR3 region has the DNA TGTGCCACCAGCAGGCCGGGACAGGCCTACGAGCAGTACTTC. Protein sequence: CATSRPGQAYEQYF.

The chain links TRBV27 to TRBJ2-7; 7 nucleotides align to TRBD1. The junction had 8 bases not matched to a gene; V was cut back by 6 bases and J by 0 bases. The CDR3 consists of 15 residues. Germline CDR1 is MNHEY and CDR2 is SMNVEV (reference sequence). The chain's CDR3 is CASSRSGQSSYEQYF. The CDR3, as DNA: TGTGCCAGCAGCAGATCGGGACAGAGCTCCTACGAGCAGTACTTC.

The rearrangement uses TRBV12-5 and TRBJ1-1; 7 bases align to TRBD1. With 6 bases clipped from V and 4 bases from J, the junction kept 5 bases outside the gene matches. The CDR3 is 13 residues long. Germline lookup yields CDR1 LGHNT and CDR2 FRNRAP. CDR3 protein: CASGGTGATEAFF. Written as DNA, the CDR3 is TGTGCTAGTGGCGGTACAGGGGCCACTGAAGCTTTCTTT.

The chain recombines TRBV4-1 with TRBJ2-7; possible D gene TRBD1, 6 bases. The V end was cut by 0 bases, the J end by 3 bases, with 12 bases between. Germline V gene lookup returns CDR1 MGHRA and CDR2 YSYEKL. The CDR3 is made up of 15 amino acids. CDR3 sequence (DNA): TGCGCCAGCAGCCAAGATCCTGGCAGGGGCTACGAGCAGTACTTC. Residues: CASSQDPGRGYEQYF.

This chain uses TRBV19 with TRBJ1-2; unclear D gene. Germline CDR1 reads LNHDA; CDR2 reads SQIVND (reference sequence). This CDR3 spans 13 amino acids. With 4 bases removed from V and 4 bases from J, the gap between germline ends came to 10 bases. CDR3: CASSNPTGYGYTF. The CDR3 bases are TGTGCCAGTAGTAACCCGACGGGCTATGGCTACACCTTC.

The CDR3 DNA reads as TGTGCCACCTTACAGGGTTGGGGCACAGATACGCAGTATTTT. As protein: CATLQGWGTDTQYF. The chain has TRBV10-3 and TRBJ2-3; D perhaps matches TRBD1 (6 bases). This CDR3 has 14 residues. Germline V gives CDR1 ENHRY, CDR2 SYGVKD. The germline V and J ends were trimmed by 10 bases and 1 base, with 15 bases remaining between them.

The chain couples TRBV6-1 to TRBJ1-2; 7 bases map to TRBD1. Trimming at V came to 4 bases and at J to 3 bases, leaving 14 bases not matched to a gene. The germline gives CDR1 MNHNS, CDR2 SASEGT. The length of the CDR3 is 17 residues. The CDR3 protein is CASSAGQPAKNYYGYTF. The CDR3 DNA reads TGTGCCAGCAGTGCGGGACAGCCAGCGAAAAACTACTATGGCTACACCTTC.